This T cell receptor (beta chain) was obtained from a study of blood T cell repertoires in COVID-19. As for the study in general: From T cells, B-cell-depleted T cells, or PBMCs came the material, which was cDNA or gDNA.

The CDR3 runs 16 residues. Germline V lookup: CDR1 LGHDT, CDR2 YNNKEL (reference sequence). V lost 1 base, J lost 5 bases, and 8 bases stayed unmatched. Original methodology: Nucleated cell number was recorded as an estimate derived from reference gene primer amplification. The assay was immunoSEQ multiplex PCR, and TCRdb's table has in-frame clones only and misses some. That table is the source of V, J and clone size, and D and trimming were worked out from the DNA. Among approximately 60,000 clones listed, over 85% were seen once. The sequence was obtained from a man aged 65 to 79 with active COVID-19. Sequencing was done on a sample of peripheral blood. The chain uses TRBV3-1 (or the pseudogene TRBV3-2) and TRBJ2-5; 9 nucleotides match TRBD1. The DNA of the CDR3 is TGTGCCAGCAGCCAAGCGGACAGGGGAGTAGTGGAGACCCAGTACTTC. Protein product: CASSQADRGVVETQYF.